This TCR beta chain was found in a study of blood T cell repertoires in COVID-19. Enrollment of patients from Seattle took place during active infection, with longitudinal follow-up. Original handling: Researchers report that nucleated cell counts were estimated from reference gene primer amplification. Some clones are missing from TCRdb's copy, which holds only in-frame ones; the method was immunoSEQ multiplex PCR. V, J and clone size were drawn from that table, and D and trimming were deduced from the DNA. Among 150,000 or so clones, approximately 83% were seen once, and the ten largest hold 8%. There are 14 residues in the CDR3. Germline-derived CDR1 and CDR2 are SEHNR and FQNEAQ (reference sequence). V lost 1 base to trimming and J lost 4 bases, with 10 bases between them.

Sequences were obtained from peripheral blood. This TCR was recovered from a woman aged 55-69 years with COVID-19, enrolled during active disease. J is TRBJ1-2 and V is TRBV7-9; no firm D call. CDR3 region: CASSLELAGYGYTF. Here the CDR3 DNA reads TGTGCCAGCAGCTTAGAGCTGGCGGGCTATGGCTACACCTTC.